This TCR beta chain stems from a study of blood T cells in healthy people across ages. Alongside a J-beta primer mix, a sample-barcoded 5' primer served in a second PCR lasting about 6 to 11 cycles. Each cDNA molecule was tagged by a template-switch adaptor that had 12 random nucleotides. TCRdb recomputed calls from the 5' RACE reads with MiXCR, one row per CDR3 protein. The table shows almost 1 million distinct CDR3 sequences, with approximately 50% occurring only once. Trimming stripped 4 bases from V and 15 bases from J, with 17 bases between. The CDR3 length is 12 residues. Per the germline V gene, CDR1 is SGHDT and CDR2 is YYEEEE. This clonotype was seen more than once but under ten times.

The sample taken for sequencing was blood. The chain combines TRBV5-6 with TRBJ2-1; D is perhaps TRBD1 or TRBD2 (5 bases each). This TCR was recovered from a woman aged 60-75 years in good health. CDR3 sequence reads: CASSIPRSGPFF. In nucleotides, the CDR3 is TGTGCCAGCAGCATTCCTAGATCGGGACCGTTCTTC.